The source of this TCR beta chain is a study of blood T cell repertoires in COVID-19. The V gene's germline CDR1 is SEHNR and CDR2 FQNEAQ (reference sequence). V was trimmed by 6 bases and J by 7 bases, leaving 9 bases between them. The CDR3 totals 11 residues. Assay: immunoSEQ multiplex PCR; the TCRdb copy retains only in-frame clones and omits some. The sample consists of 15,000 to 20,000 clones, approximately 95% of them appearing once. Sequencing was performed on peripheral blood. The V gene is TRBV7-9, the J gene TRBJ1-1; D remains ambiguous. The clonotype originates from a woman between 45 and 60 years old with active COVID-19. The CDR3 region has the DNA TGTGCCAGCAGGTTATCAGTTGAAGCTTTCTTT. This translates into CASRLSVEAFF.